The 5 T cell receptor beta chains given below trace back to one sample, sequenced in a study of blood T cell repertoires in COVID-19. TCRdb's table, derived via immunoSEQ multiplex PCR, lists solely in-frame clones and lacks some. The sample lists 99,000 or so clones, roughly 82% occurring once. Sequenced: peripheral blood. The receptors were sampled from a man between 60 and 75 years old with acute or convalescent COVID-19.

This CDR3 is CASSLGGVGRLAGVGDEQFF. CDR3 nucleotides: TGCGCCAGCAGCTTGGGCGGGGTGGGAAGACTAGCGGGAGTCGGGGATGAGCAGTTCTTC. The chain combines TRBV5-1 with TRBJ2-1, with 12 bases fitting TRBD2. CDR3 length equals 20 residues. CDR1 SGHRS and CDR2 YFSETQ come from the germline V gene. V trimming: 0 bases; J trimming: 8 bases; junction bases outside the gene matches: 18.

CDR3 amino acids: CASSPIRDRADTEAFF. The CDR3 DNA is TGTGCCAGCAGCCCGATTAGGGACAGGGCTGACACTGAAGCTTTCTTT. The chain has TRBV3-1 (or the pseudogene TRBV3-2) and TRBJ1-1, with TRBD1 matching 9 bases. The length of the CDR3 is 16 residues. V lost 4 bases, J lost 3 bases, and 9 bases stayed unmatched. Germline V gene data show CDR1 as LGHDT and CDR2 as YNNKEL (reference sequence).

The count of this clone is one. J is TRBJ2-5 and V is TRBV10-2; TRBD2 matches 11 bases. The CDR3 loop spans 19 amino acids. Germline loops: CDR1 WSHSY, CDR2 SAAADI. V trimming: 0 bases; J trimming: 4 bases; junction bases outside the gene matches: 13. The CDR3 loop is CASSESTASGRWRGETQYF. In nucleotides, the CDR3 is TGCGCCAGCAGTGAGTCGACGGCTAGCGGGAGGTGGAGAGGAGAGACCCAGTACTTC.

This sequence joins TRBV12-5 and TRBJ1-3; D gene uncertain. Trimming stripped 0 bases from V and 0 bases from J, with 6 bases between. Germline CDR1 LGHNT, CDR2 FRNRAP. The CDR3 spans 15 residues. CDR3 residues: CASGLVSGSGNTIYF. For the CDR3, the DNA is TGTGCTAGTGGTTTGGTTAGTGGCTCTGGAAACACCATATATTTT.

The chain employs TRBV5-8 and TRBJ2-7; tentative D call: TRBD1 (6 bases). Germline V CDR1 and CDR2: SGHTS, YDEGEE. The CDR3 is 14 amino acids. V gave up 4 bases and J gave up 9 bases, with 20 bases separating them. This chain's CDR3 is CASSKYRDHSAQYF. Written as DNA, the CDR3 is TGTGCCAGCAGCAAATACAGGGACCACTCCGCGCAGTACTTC.